This TCR beta chain is drawn from a study of blood T cell repertoires in COVID-19 (dated by TCRdb to 2018 to 2020). In terms of the full investigation: Samples covering the acute and convalescent phases of COVID-19 were provided by collaborators in the United States, Italy and Spain. The material from the prospective study consisted of cDNA or gDNA derived from T cells, B-cell-depleted T cells, or PBMCs. Sample metadata almost always included a de-identified subject ID, COVID-19 status, age in years and sex. Where available, HLA class I and class II types were taken from metadata supplied by the sample provider and were not determined by assay-based typing. A freely available public database, intended as a resource for researchers studying the immune response to SARS-CoV-2, is where the repertoires were released. The samples were drawn from two sources: the first 160 participants of the ongoing ImmuneRACE study, and over 950 subjects contributed by 6 global collaborators. The dataset comprised deeply sampled blood TCRbeta repertoires from subjects exposed to, actively infected with, or recovered from COVID-19.

Points on this clone: Its target antigen remains unknown. No per-base quality is available; no much larger clone lies one base away.

The germline ends are 12 bases apart after V is trimmed by 8 bases and J by 3 bases. The CDR3 covers 13 residues, taking in both the cysteine and the phenylalanine. Here the CDR3 DNA is all that survives: 39 bases in frame from base 1. Each collaborating institution followed its own protocols to collect whole blood in K2EDTA tubes. For TCRbeta analysis, collaborators shipped samples as frozen whole blood, isolated PBMCs, or DNA extracted from either of those sample types. The immunoSEQ Assay, a bias-controlled multiplex PCR, was used to amplify TCRbeta CDR3 regions from genomic DNA. Under the source paper's analysis protocol: Within the assay, amplification of reference gene primers was used to estimate how many nucleated cells each sample contained. To quantify the absolute abundance of each unique TCRbeta CDR3 rearrangement, sequence reads were collapsed and filtered. Productive Simpson clonality was computed per sample as the square root of Simpson's diversity index over productive rearrangements. In its TCRdb copy, this immuneACCESS table keeps in-frame sequences only and misses some clones. Where compared with another copy, unresolved V genes explain less than half of these, and the others have no known cause. V and J calls and clone size come straight from that table; D and trimming were deduced from the DNA. The sample table contains more than 150,000 clones; only one count was recorded for under 85% of them. Around 9.8% of the sample comes from the top ten.

Overall results and qualifications from the work: Clinical and demographic metadata were provided uncurated, with the amount varying by source and participant.

Recombination linked TRBV12-3 or TRBV12-4 to TRBJ2-3, and perhaps TRBD2 as D gene, on 6 matching bases. The clonotype originates from an elderly woman with acute or convalescent COVID-19. Material: peripheral blood. In nucleotides, the sequence is TGTGCCAGCCGAGGACGGGGGACAGATACGCAGTATTTT. It translates to CASRGRGTDTQYF.